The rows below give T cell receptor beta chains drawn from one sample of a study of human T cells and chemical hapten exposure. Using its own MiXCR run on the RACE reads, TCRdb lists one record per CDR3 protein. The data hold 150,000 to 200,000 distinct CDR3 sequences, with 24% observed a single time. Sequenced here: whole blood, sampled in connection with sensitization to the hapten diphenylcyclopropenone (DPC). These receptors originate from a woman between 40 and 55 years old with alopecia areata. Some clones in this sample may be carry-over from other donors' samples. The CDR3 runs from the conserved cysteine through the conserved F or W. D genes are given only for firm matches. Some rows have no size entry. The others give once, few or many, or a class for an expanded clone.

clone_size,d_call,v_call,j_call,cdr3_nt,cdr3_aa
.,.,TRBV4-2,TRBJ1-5,TGTGCCAGCAGCCAAGATGACAGGAGGGGCAATCAGCCCCAGCATTTT,CASSQDDRRGNQPQHF
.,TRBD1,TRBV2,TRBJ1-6,TGTGCCAGCAGTGGGGGACAGGGCCTCCCCCTCCACTTT,CASSGGQGLPLHF
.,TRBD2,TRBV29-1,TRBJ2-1,TGCAGCGTTGAAGATTGGACTAGCGGGAGAGGTGAGCAGTTCTTC,CSVEDWTSGRGEQFF
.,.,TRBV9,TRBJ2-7,TGTGCCAGCAGCAAGGCGGGCGTGGACTACGAGCAGTACTTC,CASSKAGVDYEQYF
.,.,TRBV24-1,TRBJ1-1,TGTGCCACCAGTGAAGGAGGGAGGACAGCCTCCGGAGCTTTCTTT,CATSEGGRTASGAFF
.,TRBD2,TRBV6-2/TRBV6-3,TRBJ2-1,TGTGCCAGCGGACTTGCTAGCGGGAACTACAATGAGCAGTTCTTC,CASGLASGNYNEQFF
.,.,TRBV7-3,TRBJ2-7,TGTGCCAGCAGCTTAACTGCGGGAATGCGGTTTGGGGAGTTC,CASSLTAGMRFGEF
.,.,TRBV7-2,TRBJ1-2,TGTGCCAGCAGCTTAAGTTCCAGATCTTCCTATGGCTACACCTTC,CASSLSSRSSYGYTF
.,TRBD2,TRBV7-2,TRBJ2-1,TGTGCCAGCAGCCATAGCGGGGGGACCTACAATGAGCAGTTCTTC,CASSHSGGTYNEQFF
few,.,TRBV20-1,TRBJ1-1,TGCAGTGTCCCCAAGTTCCGGGGGGGGAACACTGAAGCTTTCTTT,CSVPKFRGGNTEAFF
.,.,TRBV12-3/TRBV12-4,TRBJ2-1,TGTGCCAGCACCCCCCCAGCCCGAAGCTCCTACAATGAGCAGTTCTTC,CASTPPARSSYNEQFF
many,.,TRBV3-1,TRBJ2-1,TGTGCCAGCAGCCTAGGAACCTACAATGAGCAGTTCTTC,CASSLGTYNEQFF
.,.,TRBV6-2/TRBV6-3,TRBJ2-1,TGTGCCAGCAGATTGGGGACTGGCTCAAGGGAGTTCTTC,CASRLGTGSREFF